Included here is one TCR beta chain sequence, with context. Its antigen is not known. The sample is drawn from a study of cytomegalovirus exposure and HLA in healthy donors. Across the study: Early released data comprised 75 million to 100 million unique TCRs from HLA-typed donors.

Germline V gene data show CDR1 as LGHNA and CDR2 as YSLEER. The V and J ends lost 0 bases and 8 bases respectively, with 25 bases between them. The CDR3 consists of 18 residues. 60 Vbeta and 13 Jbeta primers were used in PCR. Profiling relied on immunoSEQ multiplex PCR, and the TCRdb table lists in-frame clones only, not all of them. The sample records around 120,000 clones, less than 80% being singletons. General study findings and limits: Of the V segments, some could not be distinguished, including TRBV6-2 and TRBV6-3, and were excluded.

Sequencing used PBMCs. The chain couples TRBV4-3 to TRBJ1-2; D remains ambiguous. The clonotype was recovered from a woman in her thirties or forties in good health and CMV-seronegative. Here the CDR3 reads CASSQDRGGRLGPGGYTF. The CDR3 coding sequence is TGCGCCAGCAGCCAAGATCGAGGCGGGCGTCTCGGGCCGGGGGGCTACACCTTC.